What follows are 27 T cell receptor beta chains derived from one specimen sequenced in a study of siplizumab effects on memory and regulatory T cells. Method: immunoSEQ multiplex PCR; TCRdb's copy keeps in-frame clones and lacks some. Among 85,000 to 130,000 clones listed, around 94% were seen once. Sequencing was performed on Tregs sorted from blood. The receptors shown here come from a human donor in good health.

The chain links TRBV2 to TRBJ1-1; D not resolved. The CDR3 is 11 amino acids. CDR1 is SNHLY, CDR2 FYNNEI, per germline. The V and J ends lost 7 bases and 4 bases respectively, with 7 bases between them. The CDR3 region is CASKGFTEAFF. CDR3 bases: TGTGCCAGCAAAGGCTTCACTGAAGCTTTCTTT.

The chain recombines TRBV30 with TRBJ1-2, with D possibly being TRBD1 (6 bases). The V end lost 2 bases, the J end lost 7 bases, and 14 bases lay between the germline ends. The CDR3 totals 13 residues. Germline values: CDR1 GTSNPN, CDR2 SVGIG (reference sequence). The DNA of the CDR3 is TGTGCCTGGAGTCAGGGGAGATGGAGTGGCTACACCTTC. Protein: CAWSQGRWSGYTF.

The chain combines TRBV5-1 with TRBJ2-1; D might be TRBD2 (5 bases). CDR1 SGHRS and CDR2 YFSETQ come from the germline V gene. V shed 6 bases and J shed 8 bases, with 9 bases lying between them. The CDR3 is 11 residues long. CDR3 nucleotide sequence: TGCGCCAGCAAGTCGGGGTATGAGCAGTTCTTC. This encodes CASKSGYEQFF.

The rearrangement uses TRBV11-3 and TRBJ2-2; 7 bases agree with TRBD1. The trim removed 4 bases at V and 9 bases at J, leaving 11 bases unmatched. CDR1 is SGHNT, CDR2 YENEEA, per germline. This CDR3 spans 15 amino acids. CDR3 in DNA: TGTGCCAGCAGCTCAGCACAGGGGTGGGCCAGGGAGCTGTTTTTT. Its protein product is CASSSAQGWARELFF.

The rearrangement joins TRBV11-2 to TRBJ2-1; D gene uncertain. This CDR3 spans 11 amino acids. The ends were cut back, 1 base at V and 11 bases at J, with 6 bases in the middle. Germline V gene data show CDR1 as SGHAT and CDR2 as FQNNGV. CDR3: CASSLASKQFF. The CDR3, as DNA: TGTGCCAGCAGCTTAGCCTCCAAGCAGTTCTTC. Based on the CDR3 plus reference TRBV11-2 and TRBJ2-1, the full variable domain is EAGVAQSPRYKIIEKRQSVAFWCNPISGHATLYWYQQILGQGPKLLIQFQNNGVVDDSQLPKDRFSAERLKGVDSTLKIQPAKLEDSAVYLCASSLASKQFFGPGTRLTVL.

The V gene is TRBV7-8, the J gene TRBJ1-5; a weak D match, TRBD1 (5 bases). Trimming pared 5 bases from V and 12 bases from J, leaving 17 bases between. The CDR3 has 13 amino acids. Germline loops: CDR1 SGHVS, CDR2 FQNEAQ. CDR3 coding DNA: TGTGCCAGCAGCCTCTTGAGGGGAGGATTCCAGCATTTT. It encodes CASSLLRGGFQHF.

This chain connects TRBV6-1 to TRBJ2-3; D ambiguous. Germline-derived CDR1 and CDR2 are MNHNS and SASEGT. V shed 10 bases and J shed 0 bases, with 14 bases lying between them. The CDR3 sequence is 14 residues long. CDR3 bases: TGTGCCACCTCCTATGCCACTAGCACAGATACGCAGTATTTT. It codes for CATSYATSTDTQYF.

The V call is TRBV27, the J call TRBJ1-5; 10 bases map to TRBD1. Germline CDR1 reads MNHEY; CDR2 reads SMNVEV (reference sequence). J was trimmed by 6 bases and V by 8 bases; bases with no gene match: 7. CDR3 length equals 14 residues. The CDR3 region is CASGPDRGIQPQHF. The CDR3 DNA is TGTGCCAGCGGTCCGGACAGGGGGATTCAGCCCCAGCATTTT.

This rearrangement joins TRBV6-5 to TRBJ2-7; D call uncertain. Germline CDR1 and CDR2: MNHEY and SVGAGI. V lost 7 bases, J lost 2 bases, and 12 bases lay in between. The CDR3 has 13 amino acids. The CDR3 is CASTGGRTYEQYF. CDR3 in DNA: TGTGCCAGCACTGGCGGTAGGACCTACGAGCAGTACTTC.

The CDR3 bases are TGTGCCAGCAGCCCTCTAGCGGGTCGCAGATACGAGCAGTACTTC. This gives the protein CASSPLAGRRYEQYF. This chain connects TRBV7-8 to TRBJ2-7; TRBD2 aligns across 8 bases. In germline, CDR1 is SGHVS, CDR2 FQNEAQ. CDR3 length: 15 amino acids. V lost 5 bases to trimming and J lost 4 bases; unmatched junction nucleotides: 10.

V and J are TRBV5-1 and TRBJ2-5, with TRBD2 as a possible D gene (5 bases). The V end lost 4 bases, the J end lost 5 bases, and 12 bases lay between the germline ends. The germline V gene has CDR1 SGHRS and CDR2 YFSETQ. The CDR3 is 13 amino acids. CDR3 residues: CASSSSGVETQYF. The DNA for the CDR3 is TGCGCCAGCAGCAGTTCCGGGGTGGAGACCCAGTACTTC.

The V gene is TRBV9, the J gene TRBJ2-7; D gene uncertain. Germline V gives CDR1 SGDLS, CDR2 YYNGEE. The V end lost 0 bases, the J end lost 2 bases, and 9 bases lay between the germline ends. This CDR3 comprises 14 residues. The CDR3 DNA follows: TGTGCCAGCAGCGTAGATAGAGGAACCTACGAGCAGTACTTC. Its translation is CASSVDRGTYEQYF. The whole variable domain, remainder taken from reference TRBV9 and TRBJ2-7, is DSGVTQTPKHLITATGQRVTLRCSPRSGDLSVYWYQQSLDQGLQFLIQYYNGEERAKGNILERFSAQQFPDLHSELNLSSLELGDSALYFCASSVDRGTYEQYFGPGTRLTVT.

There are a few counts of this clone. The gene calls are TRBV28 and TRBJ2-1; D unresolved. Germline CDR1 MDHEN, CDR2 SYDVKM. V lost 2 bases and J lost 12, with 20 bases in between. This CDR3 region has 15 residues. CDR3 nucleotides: TGTGCCAGCAGTTTAATTTTCGTGGGCCCCTGGGGGCAGTTCTTC. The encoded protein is CASSLIFVGPWGQFF.

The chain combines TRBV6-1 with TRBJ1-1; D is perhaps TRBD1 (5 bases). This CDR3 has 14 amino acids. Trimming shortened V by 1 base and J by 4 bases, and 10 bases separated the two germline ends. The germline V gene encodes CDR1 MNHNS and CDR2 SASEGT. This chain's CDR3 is CASSEGARATEAFF. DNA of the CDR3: TGTGCCAGCAGTGAAGGTGCCAGGGCCACTGAAGCTTTCTTT.

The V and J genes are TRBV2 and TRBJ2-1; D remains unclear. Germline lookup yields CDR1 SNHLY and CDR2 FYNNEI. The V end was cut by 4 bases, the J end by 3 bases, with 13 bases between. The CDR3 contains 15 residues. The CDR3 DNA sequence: TGTGCCAGCAGTGGAATAGGGAACAACTACAATGAGCAGTTCTTC. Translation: CASSGIGNNYNEQFF.

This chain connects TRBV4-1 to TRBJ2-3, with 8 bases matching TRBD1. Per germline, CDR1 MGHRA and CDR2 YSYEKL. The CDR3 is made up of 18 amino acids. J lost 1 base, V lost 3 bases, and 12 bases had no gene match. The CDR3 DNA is TGCGCCAGCAGCCACCTCCCTCCCGGACAGGGACGCACAGATACGCAGTATTTT. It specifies CASSHLPPGQGRTDTQYF.

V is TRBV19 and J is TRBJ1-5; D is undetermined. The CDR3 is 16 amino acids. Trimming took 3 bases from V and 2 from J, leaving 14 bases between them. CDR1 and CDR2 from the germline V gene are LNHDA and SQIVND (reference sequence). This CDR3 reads CASSMRAPRGNQPQHF. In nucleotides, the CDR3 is TGTGCCAGTAGTATGAGGGCCCCAAGGGGCAATCAGCCCCAGCATTTT.

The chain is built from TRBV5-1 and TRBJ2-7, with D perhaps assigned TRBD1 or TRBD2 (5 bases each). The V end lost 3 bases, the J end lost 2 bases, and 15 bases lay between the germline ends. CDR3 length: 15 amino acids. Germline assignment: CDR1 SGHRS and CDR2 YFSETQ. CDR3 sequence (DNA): TGCGCCAGCAGCTCTACCGGGACCTCACCCTACGAGCAGTACTTC. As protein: CASSSTGTSPYEQYF.

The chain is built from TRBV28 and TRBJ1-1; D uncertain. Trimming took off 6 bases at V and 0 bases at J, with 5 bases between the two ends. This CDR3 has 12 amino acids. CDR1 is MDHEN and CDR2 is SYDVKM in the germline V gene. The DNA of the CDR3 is TGTGCCAGCAGGGCCTTGAACACTGAAGCTTTCTTT. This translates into CASRALNTEAFF.

CDR3 sequence reads: CAISGRGTYEQYF. The DNA of the CDR3 is TGTGCCATCAGTGGCAGGGGGACCTACGAGCAGTACTTC. This chain uses TRBV10-3 with TRBJ2-7; 7 bases fit TRBD1. The V segment lost 4 bases and the J segment 2 bases; nucleotides outside the gene matches: 2. This CDR3 region has 13 residues. Germline V gene data show CDR1 as ENHRY and CDR2 as SYGVKD.

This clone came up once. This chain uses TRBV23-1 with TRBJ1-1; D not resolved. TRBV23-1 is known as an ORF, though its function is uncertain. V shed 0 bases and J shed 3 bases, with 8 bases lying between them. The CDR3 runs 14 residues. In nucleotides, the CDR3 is TGCGCCAGCAGTCAATCGAAGGCTTACACTGAAGCTTTCTTT. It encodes CASSQSKAYTEAFF.

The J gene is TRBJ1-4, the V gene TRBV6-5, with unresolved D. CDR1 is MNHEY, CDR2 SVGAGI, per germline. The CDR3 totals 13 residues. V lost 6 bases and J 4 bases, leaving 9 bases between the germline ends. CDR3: CASSRGINEKLFF. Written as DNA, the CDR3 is TGTGCCAGCAGCCGGGGAATTAATGAAAAACTGTTTTTT.

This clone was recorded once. CDR3 residues: CASSGLAASTDTQYF. For the CDR3, the DNA is TGTGCCAGCAGCGGACTAGCAGCTAGCACAGATACGCAGTATTTT. This chain joins TRBV27 and TRBJ2-3, with 8 bases fitting TRBD2. V lost 6 bases to trimming and J lost 0 bases; unmatched junction nucleotides: 5. The CDR3 has 15 residues. The germline CDR1 and CDR2 sequences are MNHEY and SMNVEV (reference sequence).

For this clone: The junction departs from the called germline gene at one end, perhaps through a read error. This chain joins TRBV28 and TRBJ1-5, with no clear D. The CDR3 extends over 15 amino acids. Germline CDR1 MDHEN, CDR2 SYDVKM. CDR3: CAGSPTTYSNQPQHF. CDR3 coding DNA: TGTGCCGGCAGTCCGACCACCTATAGCAATCAGCCCCAGCATTTT. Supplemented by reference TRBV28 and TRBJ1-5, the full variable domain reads DVKVTQSSRYLVKRTGEKVFLECVQDMDHENMFWYRQDPGLGLRLIYFSYDVKMKEKGDIPEGYSVSREKKERFSLILESASTNQTSMYLCAGSPTTYSNQPQHFGDGTRLSIL.

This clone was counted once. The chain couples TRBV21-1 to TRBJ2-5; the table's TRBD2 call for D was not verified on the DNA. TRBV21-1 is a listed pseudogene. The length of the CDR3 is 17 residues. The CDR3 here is CASSAHERSLPQETQYF. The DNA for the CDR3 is TGTGCCAGCAGCGCCCACGAAAGGAGTCTACCCCAAGAGACCCAGTACTTC.

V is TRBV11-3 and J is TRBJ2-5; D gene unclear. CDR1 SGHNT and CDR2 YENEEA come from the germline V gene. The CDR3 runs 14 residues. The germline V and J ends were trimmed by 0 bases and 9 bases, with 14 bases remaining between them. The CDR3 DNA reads TGTGCCAGCAGCTTAGATTCCGACGCGGCTGCCCAGTACTTC. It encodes CASSLDSDAAAQYF.

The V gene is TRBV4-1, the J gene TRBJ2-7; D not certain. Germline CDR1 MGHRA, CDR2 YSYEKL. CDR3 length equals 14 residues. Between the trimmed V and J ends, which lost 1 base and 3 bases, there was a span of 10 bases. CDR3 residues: CASSQVLSDYEQYF. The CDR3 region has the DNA TGCGCCAGCAGCCAAGTTCTGTCTGACTACGAGCAGTACTTC.